Listed here are 24 T cell receptor beta chains from one sample, sequenced in a study of Ad26.COV2.S vaccination and SARS-CoV-2 variants (dated by TCRdb to about 2021). Sample treatment or condition, as interpreted from the label and publication: 15 to 20 received Ad26.COV2.S at low or high dose, single or two shots; roughly 5 received placebo; per-sample allocation not given. For vaccine and placebo recipients, repertoires were sequenced using samples collected on day 63 after the first injection. Library preparation was by the immunoSEQ multiplex PCR assay. TCRdb carries this immuneACCESS record with in-frame sequences only. Its versions omit some clonotypes, under half of them owing to an unresolved V gene in the studies checked, with the rest unexplained. The sample table holds some 520,000 clones, of which around nine tenths were seen once. The leading ten clones occupy around 13% of the sample.

Material: peripheral blood, obtained in a trial of Ad26.COV2.S vaccine versus placebo. Receptors originate from a person between 18 and 65 years old who received the Ad26.COV2.S COVID-19 vaccine or a placebo.

On this clone itself: This same CDR3 is encoded by further DNA sequences in the sample. The V call is TRBV28, the J call TRBJ1-2; D remains ambiguous. V dropped 4 bases and J dropped 4 bases, with 1 base sitting between them. The length of the CDR3 is 10 residues. Germline CDR1 and CDR2: MDHEN and SYDVKM. For the CDR3, the DNA is TGTGCCAGCAGTTCCTATGGCTACACCTTC. Translating it yields CASSSYGYTF.

V usage is TRBV10-3 and J usage is TRBJ2-1; D ambiguous. Per germline, CDR1 ENHRY and CDR2 SYGVKD. Trimming cost V 2 bases and J 5 bases, with 10 bases left between them. This CDR3 has 14 residues. CDR3 sequence: CAISEPTPNNEQFF. The CDR3 region has the DNA TGTGCCATCAGTGAGCCCACCCCAAACAATGAGCAGTTCTTC.

This chain links TRBV6-6 with TRBJ2-1; 7 positions agree with TRBD2. The V and J ends lost 2 bases and 15 bases, in that order; junction bases with no gene match: 7. CDR1 is MNHNY and CDR2 is SVGAGI in the germline V gene (reference sequence). This CDR3 is 12 amino acids long. The CDR3 region is CASSYLTSVPFF. CDR3 DNA: TGTGCCAGCAGTTACCTCACTAGCGTCCCGTTCTTC.

The chain recombines TRBV5-1 with TRBJ1-3; maybe TRBD1 (6 bases). The CDR3 totals 15 residues. V dropped 4 bases and J dropped 3 bases, with 14 bases sitting between them. Germline V gene sequence: CDR1 SGHRS, CDR2 YFSETQ. As DNA, the CDR3 is TGCGCCAGCAGCCCTACGGGGGCGGATGGAAACACCATATATTTT. It yields the protein CASSPTGADGNTIYF.

This clone was detected a few times. The identical CDR3 is also encoded by other nucleotide sequences in the sample. The gene calls are TRBV19 and TRBJ2-7; the D gene is possibly TRBD2 (6 bases). V lost 4 bases, J lost 1 base, and 8 bases lay in between. This CDR3 has 13 residues. Germline assignment: CDR1 LNHDA and CDR2 SQIVND (reference sequence). CDR3 protein: CASSTGLSYEQYF. The CDR3 DNA is TGTGCCAGTAGTACGGGACTTTCCTACGAGCAGTACTTC. The variable domain in full, completed from reference TRBV19 and TRBJ2-7, reads DGGITQSPKYLFRKEGQNVTLSCEQNLNHDAMYWYRQDPGQGLRLIYYSQIVNDFQKGDIAEGYSVSREKKESFPLTVTSAQKNPTAFYLCASSTGLSYEQYFGPGTRLTVT.

This rearrangement joins TRBV4-2 to TRBJ1-1; D call uncertain. Per germline, CDR1 LGHNA and CDR2 YNFKEQ. With 1 base removed from V and 9 bases from J, the gap between germline ends came to 9 bases. The CDR3 is 12 amino acids. The CDR3 loop is CASSQVRQKAFF. The CDR3 nucleotides are TGTGCCAGCAGCCAAGTTCGCCAGAAAGCTTTCTTT.

The table lists this clone with a count of one. This chain uses TRBV28 with TRBJ1-2; tentative D call: TRBD1 (6 bases). Germline CDR1 MDHEN, CDR2 SYDVKM. This CDR3 has 13 residues. V lost 6 bases, J lost 5 bases, and 13 bases lay in between. CDR3 region: CASSLLGQYGYTF. CDR3 DNA: TGTGCCAGCAGCCTCCTCGGACAGTATGGCTACACCTTC.

The genes are TRBV7-9 and TRBJ1-4, with D unclear. This CDR3 region has 15 residues. Per the germline V gene, CDR1 is SEHNR and CDR2 is FQNEAQ (reference sequence). V lost 0 bases to trimming and J lost 3 bases, with 8 bases between them. The CDR3 sequence: CASSLAPGPNEKLFF. The CDR3 DNA reads TGTGCCAGCAGCTTAGCCCCAGGACCTAATGAAAAACTGTTTTTT.

The V gene is TRBV29-1, the J gene TRBJ2-1; D gene ambiguous. Per the germline V gene, CDR1 is SQVTM and CDR2 is ANQGSEA. Trimming cost V 3 bases and J 0 bases, with 9 bases left between them. CDR3 length: 14 residues. CDR3 protein: CSVDTVNSYNEQFF. CDR3 in DNA: TGCAGCGTTGACACGGTCAACTCCTACAATGAGCAGTTCTTC.

The table lists this clone with a count of one. This rearrangement joins TRBV10-3 to TRBJ2-1; no clear D. Germline V lookup: CDR1 ENHRY, CDR2 SYGVKD. This CDR3 contains 12 residues. Trimming pared 6 bases from V and 5 bases from J, leaving 8 bases between. The CDR3 here is CAISLPNNEQFF. The CDR3 DNA follows: TGTGCCATCAGCCTACCAAACAATGAGCAGTTCTTC.

The CDR3: CASSLGTSGRAGELFF. Written as DNA, the CDR3 is TGTGCCAGCAGCTTGGGGACTAGCGGGAGGGCCGGGGAGCTGTTTTTT. The chain recombines TRBV5-4 with TRBJ2-2; 15 bases map to TRBD2. Germline-derived CDR1 and CDR2 are SGHNT and YYREEE (reference sequence). V lost 0 bases to trimming and J lost 6 bases; unmatched junction nucleotides: 0. This CDR3 region has 16 residues.

The V call is TRBV9, the J call TRBJ1-1; TRBD1 matches at 8 bases. The CDR3 spans 17 residues. CDR1 is SGDLS, CDR2 YYNGEE, per germline. The V gene end was trimmed by 0 bases and the J gene end by 3 bases; junction bases not matched to a gene: 10. The CDR3 DNA follows: TGTGCCAGCAGCGTAGCTTCAGGGGGCAGTAAGGACACTGAAGCTTTCTTT. Translating gives CASSVASGGSKDTEAFF.

The CDR3 protein is CAIARAGNQPQHF. The CDR3 nucleotides are TGTGCCATCGCCAGGGCAGGCAATCAGCCCCAGCATTTT. The chain uses TRBV10-3 and TRBJ1-5; the D gene is possibly TRBD1 (5 bases). V dropped 8 bases and J dropped 2 bases, with 10 bases sitting between them. The CDR3 covers 13 residues. Germline-derived CDR1 and CDR2 are ENHRY and SYGVKD.

The CDR3 protein is CASSLGVTGTSETYNEQFF. CDR3 coding DNA: TGTGCCAGCAGCTTAGGGGTCACCGGGACTAGCGAAACCTACAATGAGCAGTTCTTC. V usage is TRBV7-6 and J usage is TRBJ2-1; 10 bases match TRBD2. CDR1 SGHVS and CDR2 FNYEAQ come from the germline V gene. The CDR3 consists of 19 residues. Trimming removed 1 base from V and 2 bases from J; junction bases left unmatched: 11. The entire variable domain, with the rest obtained from reference TRBV7-6 and TRBJ2-1, is as follows: GAGVSQSPRYKVTKRGQDVALRCDPISGHVSLYWYRQALGQGPEFLTYFNYEAQQDKSGLPNDRFSAERPEGSISTLTIQRTEQRDSAMYRCASSLGVTGTSETYNEQFFGPGTRLTVL.

V is TRBV10-3 and J is TRBJ2-7; D may correspond to TRBD1 or TRBD2 (5 bases each). This CDR3 region has 12 residues. Germline V gene sequence: CDR1 ENHRY, CDR2 SYGVKD. With 8 bases removed from V and 4 bases from J, the gap between germline ends came to 12 bases. This chain's CDR3 is CAIRGPKYEQYF. The CDR3 region has the DNA TGTGCCATCCGGGGACCAAAGTACGAGCAGTACTTC.

The chain has TRBV7-3 and TRBJ2-5, with D maybe TRBD2 (6 bases). The V gene's germline CDR1 is SGHTA and CDR2 FQGTGA. V shed 1 base and J shed 2 bases, with 8 bases lying between them. This CDR3 spans 14 amino acids. The CDR3 DNA sequence: TGTGCCAGCAGCTTAAACGGGAGACAAGAGACCCAGTACTTC. Its protein is CASSLNGRQETQYF.

The chain combines TRBV7-2 with TRBJ1-2; D unresolved. There are 16 residues in the CDR3. V was trimmed by 2 bases and J by 0 bases, leaving 13 bases between them. CDR1 is SGHTA and CDR2 is FQGNSA in the germline V gene. CDR3 sequence reads: CASSLTQIQTNYGYTF. CDR3 sequence (DNA): TGTGCCAGCAGCTTAACGCAGATCCAGACTAACTATGGCTACACCTTC.

The chain couples TRBV19 to TRBJ2-2; 12 bases are shared with TRBD2. V shed 3 bases and J 7 bases; nucleotides not matched to a gene: 6. Germline-derived CDR1 and CDR2 are LNHDA and SQIVND (reference sequence). The CDR3 is 16 residues long. CDR3 loop: CASSIRWTSGIGELFF. Written as DNA, the CDR3 is TGTGCCAGTAGTATCCGTTGGACTAGCGGGATCGGGGAGCTGTTTTTT.

On this clone: Distinct nucleotide sequences in the sample also encode this CDR3. The chain links TRBV20-1 to TRBJ2-1, with 10 bases that match TRBD2. This CDR3 comprises 15 residues. Germline V gene data show CDR1 as DFQATT and CDR2 as SNEGSKA (reference sequence). Trimming at V came to 3 bases and at J to 0 bases, leaving 2 bases not matched to a gene. CDR3: CSASSSGSSYNEQFF. Here the CDR3 DNA reads TGCAGTGCTAGTTCTAGCGGGAGCTCCTACAATGAGCAGTTCTTC.

The chain couples TRBV4-2 to TRBJ1-5; possibly TRBD1 for D (5 bases). Between the trimmed V and J ends, which lost 1 base and 0 bases, there was a span of 10 bases. This CDR3 comprises 16 residues. Germline V CDR1 and CDR2: LGHNA, YNFKEQ. DNA for the CDR3: TGTGCCAGCAGCCAAGTTGGACAAAATAGCAATCAGCCCCAGCATTTT. This sequence encodes CASSQVGQNSNQPQHF.

The chain couples TRBV5-1 to TRBJ2-5; D possibly corresponds to TRBD2 (5 bases). The germline gives CDR1 SGHRS, CDR2 YFSETQ. The length of the CDR3 is 16 residues. Deletions cut 0 bases from V and 5 bases from J, with 17 bases between. The CDR3 DNA follows: TGCGCCAGCAGCTTGGGAGGGAGCGCCGGTTGGGAGACCCAGTACTTC. This sequence encodes CASSLGGSAGWETQYF.

The CDR3 reads CAWTRFTSTDTQYF. Written as DNA, the CDR3 is TGTGCCTGGACTCGGTTCACTAGCACAGATACGCAGTATTTT. The chain joins TRBV30 to TRBJ2-3; D not certain. The CDR3 contains 14 residues. Trimming shortened V by 4 bases and J by 0 bases, and 11 bases separated the two germline ends. Per germline, CDR1 GTSNPN and CDR2 SVGIG (reference sequence).

This clone turned up a few times. The rearrangement uses TRBV12-3 or TRBV12-4 and TRBJ2-1; no firm D call. V was clipped by 3 bases and J by 8 bases, with 5 bases between them. The CDR3 is 11 residues long. CDR3 region: CASSFLDEQFF. CDR3 coding DNA: TGTGCCAGCAGTTTTTTGGATGAGCAGTTCTTC.

The chain couples TRBV27 to TRBJ1-5; 9 bases are shared with TRBD1. Germline V CDR1 and CDR2: MNHEY, SMNVEV (reference sequence). The CDR3 spans 19 residues. Losses at the gene ends were 5 bases for V and 2 bases for J; bases not matched to a gene: 16. DNA for the CDR3: TGTGCCAGCAGTAGAAGAGGGACGGACAGGGGAGACGGCAATCAGCCCCAGCATTTT. Protein product: CASSRRGTDRGDGNQPQHF.